A selection of T cell receptor beta chains follows, all from one sample in a study of human T cells and chemical hapten exposure. TCRdb called the RACE reads again in MiXCR, with one record for every CDR3 protein. The table has just under 40,000 distinct CDR3 sequences, about an eighth seen once. Sequenced material: whole blood, taken in connection with sensitization to the hapten diphenylcyclopropenone (DPC). The source is a woman aged 35 to 49 with alopecia areata. Some clones in this sample may be carry-over from other donors' samples. The CDR3 runs from the conserved cysteine through the conserved F or W. A D gene is named only where the DNA matches it firmly. Clone size, where shown, is once, few, many, or a class for clones that have expanded.

TGCAGTGCTAGAGGGGACAGGGGGCTACGGAATGAAGCTTTCTTT	CSARGDRGLRNEAFF	TRBD1	NA	TRBV20-1	TRBJ1-1
TGTGCCATCAGGGGTCTGGGGGGCACTGAAGCTTTCTTT	CAIRGLGGTEAFF	NA	few	TRBV10-3	TRBJ1-1
TGTGCCAGCGGCCTGGGACAGGGCGATACGCAGTATTTT	CASGLGQGDTQYF	TRBD1	NA	TRBV14	TRBJ2-3
TGTACCAGCAGCCAACTGGAGACCCAGTACTTC	CTSSQLETQYF	NA	NA	TRBV7-2	TRBJ2-5
TGTGCCAGCCTGCCGGGCGGGGCCAACGTCCTGACTTTC	CASLPGGANVLTF	NA	NA	TRBV7-2	TRBJ2-6
TGTGCCAGCAGTAGAGGGGGGAGTAACTATGGCTACACCTTC	CASSRGGSNYGYTF	NA	NA	TRBV28	TRBJ1-2
TGCAGCGTTGGAGCGGGAGCAGCAGATACGCAGTATTTT	CSVGAGAADTQYF	TRBD2	NA	TRBV29-1	TRBJ2-3
TGTGCCAGCTCGTCGGGGGCCACCTACGAGCAGTACTTC	CASSSGATYEQYF	NA	many	TRBV18	TRBJ2-7
TGTGCCAGCAGCCGCGGGACAAGAAACATTCAGTACTTC	CASSRGTRNIQYF	NA	NA	TRBV28	TRBJ2-4
TGCGCCACCGGGACTAACTCCGATGAGCAGTTCTTC	CATGTNSDEQFF	TRBD2	NA	TRBV29-1	TRBJ2-1
TGTGCCAGCAGCTTACACGGACAGCCCCAGCATTTT	CASSLHGQPQHF	NA	NA	TRBV7-9	TRBJ1-5
TGTGCCAGCAGGAGTAGCGGAGCGGGAGAGCAGTACTTC	CASRSSGAGEQYF	TRBD2	few	TRBV28	TRBJ2-7
TGCGCCAGCAGCCAATTGTCGTCAGGCGAGCAGTACTTC	CASSQLSSGEQYF	NA	many	TRBV4-1	TRBJ2-7
TGTGCCAGCAGCGGAACTAGCGGGGCCTCCTACGAGCAGTACTTC	CASSGTSGASYEQYF	TRBD2	few	TRBV9	TRBJ2-7
TGTGCCAGCAGCTTGTTGATCGAGACCCAGTACTTC	CASSLLIETQYF	NA	NA	TRBV7-2	TRBJ2-5
TGTGCCAGCATCAACCGGGACAACAATGAAAAACTGTTTTTT	CASINRDNNEKLFF	NA	NA	TRBV6-6	TRBJ1-4
TGTGCCAGCAGTGAAGGATACGGGCGTATGGACATTCAGTACTTC	CASSEGYGRMDIQYF	NA	NA	TRBV6-1	TRBJ2-4
TGCAGTGCTAGAATGGGGCCTCCTGATCAGCCCCAGCATTTT	CSARMGPPDQPQHF	NA	many	TRBV20-1	TRBJ1-5
TGTGCCAGCAGTTTGTGGGGCCGCTCCTACGAGCAGTACTTC	CASSLWGRSYEQYF	NA	many	TRBV28	TRBJ2-7
TGCAGCGTTTGTCCGGGCGAGCAGTACTTC	CSVCPGEQYF	NA	few	TRBV29-1	TRBJ2-7
TGTGCCATCACTGGCGGAGCAACGGCTAGCTATGGCTACACCTTC	CAITGGATASYGYTF	NA	NA	TRBV10-3	TRBJ1-2
TGTGCCAGCAGCTTAGCCAGGGGGCTTGACACTGAAGCTTTCTTT	CASSLARGLDTEAFF	TRBD1	NA	TRBV7-9	TRBJ1-1